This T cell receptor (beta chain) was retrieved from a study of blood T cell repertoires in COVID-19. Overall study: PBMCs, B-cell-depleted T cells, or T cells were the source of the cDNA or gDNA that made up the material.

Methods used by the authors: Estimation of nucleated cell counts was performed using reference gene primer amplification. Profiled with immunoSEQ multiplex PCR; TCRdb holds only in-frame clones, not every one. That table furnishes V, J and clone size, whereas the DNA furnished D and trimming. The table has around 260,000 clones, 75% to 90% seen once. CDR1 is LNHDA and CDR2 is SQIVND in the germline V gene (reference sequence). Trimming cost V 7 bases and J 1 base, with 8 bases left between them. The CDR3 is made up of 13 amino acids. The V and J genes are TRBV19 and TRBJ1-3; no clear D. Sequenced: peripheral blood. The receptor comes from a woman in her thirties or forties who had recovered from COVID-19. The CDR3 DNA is TGTGCCAGTAATTCTAATTCTGGAAACACCATATATTTT. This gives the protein CASNSNSGNTIYF. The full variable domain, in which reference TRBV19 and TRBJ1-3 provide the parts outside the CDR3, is DGGITQSPKYLFRKEGQNVTLSCEQNLNHDAMYWYRQDPGQGLRLIYYSQIVNDFQKGDIAEGYSVSREKKESFPLTVTSAQKNPTAFYLCASNSNSGNTIYFGEGSWLTVV.